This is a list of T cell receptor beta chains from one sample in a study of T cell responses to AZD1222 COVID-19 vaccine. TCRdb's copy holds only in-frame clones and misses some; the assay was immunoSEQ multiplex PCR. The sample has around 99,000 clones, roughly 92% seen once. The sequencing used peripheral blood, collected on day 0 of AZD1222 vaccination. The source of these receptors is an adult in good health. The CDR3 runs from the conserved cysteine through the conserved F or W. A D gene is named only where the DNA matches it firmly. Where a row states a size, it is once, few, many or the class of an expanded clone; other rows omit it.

CDR3: CASSAEVGGYEQYF
DNA: TGTGCCAGCAGTGCTGAAGTGGGAGGCTACGAGCAGTACTTC
D: -
size: -
J: TRBJ2-7
V: TRBV25-1

CDR3: CASSPEHGNTIYF
DNA: TGCGCCAGCAGCCCTGAGCATGGAAACACCATATATTTT
D: -
size: -
J: TRBJ1-3
V: TRBV5-1

CDR3: CASSLLAGGPSGEQFF
DNA: TGTGCCAGCAGCTTACTAGCGGGAGGGCCTTCGGGTGAGCAGTTCTTC
D: TRBD2
size: -
J: TRBJ2-1
V: TRBV7-3

CDR3: CASSVTGTFAEQYF
DNA: TGTGCCAGCAGTGTTACAGGGACCTTCGCCGAGCAGTACTTC
D: -
size: -
J: TRBJ2-7
V: TRBV25-1

CDR3: CASSLGDSENSPLHF
DNA: TGTGCCAGCAGCTTAGGGGACAGTGAGAATTCACCCCTCCACTTT
D: TRBD1
size: -
J: TRBJ1-6
V: TRBV7-8

CDR3: CASSFGPNYEQYF
DNA: TGTGCCAGCAGTTTTGGGCCGAACTACGAGCAGTACTTC
D: -
size: -
J: TRBJ2-7
V: TRBV27

CDR3: CASSQDGQEYQPQHF
DNA: TGTGCCAGCAGCCAAGATGGACAGGAGTATCAGCCCCAGCATTTT
D: TRBD1
size: -
J: TRBJ1-5
V: TRBV4-2

CDR3: CASSLAVSDYGYTF
DNA: TGTGCCAGCAGTTTGGCGGTAAGCGACTATGGCTACACCTTC
D: -
size: once
J: TRBJ1-2
V: TRBV28

CDR3: CASLGSGNTIYF
DNA: TGTGCCAGTCTTGGCTCTGGAAACACCATATATTTT
D: -
size: once
J: TRBJ1-3
V: TRBV6-5

CDR3: CASSNLSGRGIAHEQYF
DNA: TGTGCCAGCAGTAATTTAAGCGGGAGAGGTATCGCCCACGAGCAGTACTTC
D: TRBD2
size: -
J: TRBJ2-7
V: TRBV28

CDR3: CASSIQGARGNTIYF
DNA: TGTGCCAGTAGTATCCAGGGGGCGCGAGGAAACACCATATATTTT
D: TRBD1
size: -
J: TRBJ1-3
V: TRBV19

CDR3: CASSSTGLDTEAFF
DNA: TGCGCCAGCAGCTCTACAGGGTTGGACACTGAAGCTTTCTTT
D: -
size: -
J: TRBJ1-1
V: TRBV5-1

CDR3: CASSSASVNTEAFF
DNA: TGTGCCAGCAGCTCGGCAAGCGTGAACACTGAAGCTTTCTTT
D: -
size: -
J: TRBJ1-1
V: TRBV7-9

CDR3: CASSLTDLEVGTEAFF
DNA: TGTGCCAGTTCATTGACAGACCTTGAAGTGGGCACTGAAGCTTTCTTT
D: -
size: -
J: TRBJ1-1
V: TRBV19

CDR3: CASSMVAGGLARETQYF
DNA: TGTGCCAGTAGTATGGTAGCGGGAGGGTTAGCTCGTGAGACCCAGTACTTC
D: TRBD2
size: -
J: TRBJ2-5
V: TRBV19

CDR3: CASSHSGDSPSWEQYF
DNA: TGTGCCAGCAGCCACTCAGGTGACAGTCCCTCCTGGGAGCAGTACTTC
D: -
size: -
J: TRBJ2-7
V: TRBV4-2

CDR3: CAISEKGLYGYTF
DNA: TGTGCCATCAGTGAAAAGGGCCTCTATGGCTACACCTTC
D: -
size: once
J: TRBJ1-2
V: TRBV10-3

CDR3: CASSDRYRNQPQHF
DNA: TGCGCCAGCAGTGACCGGTACCGCAATCAGCCCCAGCATTTT
D: -
size: -
J: TRBJ1-5
V: TRBV10-1

CDR3: CASRERENTEAFF
DNA: TGTGCCAGCAGAGAGCGTGAGAACACTGAAGCTTTCTTT
D: -
size: -
J: TRBJ1-1
V: TRBV28

CDR3: CAIRPQGYGYTF
DNA: TGTGCCATCAGGCCCCAGGGCTATGGCTACACCTTC
D: -
size: -
J: TRBJ1-2
V: TRBV10-3

CDR3: CASSRGTGPQPQHF
DNA: TGCGCCAGCAGCCGAGGGACAGGGCCTCAGCCCCAGCATTTT
D: TRBD1
size: -
J: TRBJ1-5
V: TRBV4-1

CDR3: CASSVVGSGNTIYF
DNA: TGTGCCAGCAGCGTAGTGGGCTCTGGAAACACCATATATTTT
D: -
size: few
J: TRBJ1-3
V: TRBV9

CDR3: CATSEGTGSYEQYF
DNA: TGTGCCACCAGTGAGGGGACAGGGTCCTACGAGCAGTACTTC
D: TRBD1
size: once
J: TRBJ2-7
V: TRBV24-1

CDR3: CASSPWDRPYEQYF
DNA: TGTGCCAGCAGTCCGTGGGACAGGCCCTACGAGCAGTACTTC
D: TRBD1
size: -
J: TRBJ2-7
V: TRBV27

CDR3: CASSLQGSGTEAFF
DNA: TGTGCCAGCAGCCTACAGGGGTCGGGGACTGAAGCTTTCTTT
D: TRBD1
size: -
J: TRBJ1-1
V: TRBV27

CDR3: CASSLSGRETQYF
DNA: TGTGCCAGCAGCTTGTCAGGGCGGGAGACCCAGTACTTC
D: -
size: -
J: TRBJ2-5
V: TRBV7-2

CDR3: CASSPPSGTGRNYGYTF
DNA: TGTGCCAGCTCCCCTCCCTCAGGCACGGGAAGAAACTATGGCTACACCTTC
D: -
size: -
J: TRBJ1-2
V: TRBV18

CDR3: CASSGRGLNANEKLFF
DNA: TGCGCCAGCAGCGGCAGGGGGCTTAACGCTAATGAAAAACTGTTTTTT
D: TRBD1
size: few
J: TRBJ1-4
V: TRBV5-1

CDR3: CASALGQHNSPLHF
DNA: TGTGCCAGCGCGTTAGGACAGCATAATTCACCCCTCCACTTT
D: -
size: -
J: TRBJ1-6
V: TRBV18

CDR3: CATSGTQQSNEQYF
DNA: TGTGCCACCAGTGGGACACAGCAATCGAACGAGCAGTACTTC
D: -
size: -
J: TRBJ2-7
V: TRBV24-1

CDR3: CASSFSIGPRTSYNEQFF
DNA: TGTGCCAGCAGCTTTTCCATCGGGCCCCGTACTTCCTACAATGAGCAGTTCTTC
D: -
size: -
J: TRBJ2-1
V: TRBV5-6

CDR3: CASKLAGVRTDTQYF
DNA: TGTGCCAGCAAGTTAGCGGGAGTACGCACAGATACGCAGTATTTT
D: TRBD2
size: -
J: TRBJ2-3
V: TRBV3-1/TRBV3-2

CDR3: CASGLAQGFNNQPQHF
DNA: TGTGCTAGTGGTTTGGCCCAGGGGTTTAACAATCAGCCCCAGCATTTT
D: -
size: -
J: TRBJ1-5
V: TRBV12-5

CDR3: CASRLGSTIYF
DNA: TGTGCCAGCAGGTTAGGGAGCACCATATATTTT
D: -
size: -
J: TRBJ1-3
V: TRBV28

CDR3: CASSITIAGGTDTQYF
DNA: TGCGCCAGCAGCATTACTATAGCGGGAGGGACAGATACGCAGTATTTT
D: TRBD2
size: once
J: TRBJ2-3
V: TRBV5-1

CDR3: CASSYQPVGYTF
DNA: TGTGCCAGCAGTTACCAGCCGGTTGGCTACACCTTC
D: -
size: -
J: TRBJ1-2
V: TRBV6-2/TRBV6-3

CDR3: CASRWQANEKLFF
DNA: TGTGCCTCCAGGTGGCAGGCAAATGAAAAACTGTTTTTT
D: -
size: -
J: TRBJ1-4
V: TRBV19

CDR3: CASSQERQRGNTIYF
DNA: TGTGCCAGCAGCCAAGAAAGACAGCGGGGGAACACCATATATTTT
D: -
size: -
J: TRBJ1-3
V: TRBV3-1/TRBV3-2

CDR3: CASSSDRGRGQEKLFF
DNA: TGTGCCAGCAGCTCTGACAGGGGGCGAGGACAGGAAAAACTGTTTTTT
D: TRBD1
size: -
J: TRBJ1-4
V: TRBV5-4

CDR3: CASSQTGREETQYF
DNA: TGTGCTAGCAGCCAGACAGGGAGGGAAGAGACCCAGTACTTC
D: -
size: -
J: TRBJ2-5
V: TRBV7-7